A selection of T cell receptor beta chains follows, all from one sample in a study of identical twins. In TCRdb, the 5' RACE reads were re-called with MiXCR into one record per CDR3 protein. The profile covers roughly 1.6 million distinct CDR3 sequences, with more than 30% appearing a single time and about 0.27% taken by the ten largest. The sequenced sample consisted of cord blood. Every receptor here comes from a newborn girl in good health. CDR3s include the opening cysteine and the closing phenylalanine or tryptophan. A D gene is named only where the DNA matches it firmly. Expanded clones get a size class; other rows say once, few or many, or leave the size out.

abundance: few
j_gene: TRBJ1-2
v_gene: TRBV20-1
d_gene: .
CDR3aa: CSAIDTRGSYGYTF
CDR3nt: TGCAGTGCTATAGACACCCGGGGATCCTATGGCTACACCTTC

abundance: .
j_gene: TRBJ2-6
v_gene: TRBV7-6
d_gene: .
CDR3aa: CASSVSSGANVPTF
CDR3nt: TGTGCCAGCAGCGTTAGCTCTGGGGCCAACGTCCCGACTTTC

abundance: few
j_gene: TRBJ2-5
v_gene: TRBV28
d_gene: TRBD2
CDR3aa: CASSFASGVGTQYF
CDR3nt: TGTGCCAGCAGTTTTGCTAGCGGAGTGGGGACCCAGTACTTC

abundance: .
j_gene: TRBJ2-5
v_gene: TRBV30
d_gene: TRBD2
CDR3aa: CAWGSRGLAFETQYF
CDR3nt: TGTGCCTGGGGATCTCGGGGACTAGCGTTCGAGACCCAGTACTTC

abundance: .
j_gene: TRBJ1-2
v_gene: TRBV4-2
d_gene: .
CDR3aa: CASSQDRPGLANCGYTF
CDR3nt: TGTGCCAGCAGCCAAGACCGGCCAGGCCTAGCTAACTGTGGCTACACCTTC

abundance: .
j_gene: TRBJ2-3
v_gene: TRBV19
d_gene: .
CDR3aa: CASSIRRGTDTQYF
CDR3nt: TGTGCCAGTAGTATACGCAGGGGCACAGATACGCAGTATTTT

abundance: few
j_gene: TRBJ2-5
v_gene: TRBV7-2
d_gene: TRBD2
CDR3aa: CASSLVAGAETQYF
CDR3nt: TGTGCCAGCAGCTTAGTAGCGGGGGCAGAGACCCAGTACTTC

abundance: many
j_gene: TRBJ2-1
v_gene: TRBV20-1
d_gene: TRBD2
CDR3aa: CSARTSGRSNEQFF
CDR3nt: TGCAGTGCGCGGACTAGCGGGAGGTCCAATGAGCAGTTCTTC

abundance: few
j_gene: TRBJ1-2
v_gene: TRBV5-1
d_gene: TRBD1
CDR3aa: CASSFQSGTGNYGYTF
CDR3nt: TGCGCCAGCAGCTTCCAATCCGGGACAGGGAACTATGGCTACACCTTC

abundance: .
j_gene: TRBJ2-4
v_gene: TRBV9
d_gene: .
CDR3aa: CASSVGGQKNIQYF
CDR3nt: TGTGCCAGCAGCGTAGGGGGGCAAAAAAACATTCAGTACTTC

abundance: .
j_gene: TRBJ2-5
v_gene: TRBV20-1
d_gene: .
CDR3aa: CSARQRGTQYF
CDR3nt: TGCAGTGCTAGACAGCGTGGGACCCAGTACTTC

abundance: few
j_gene: TRBJ2-5
v_gene: TRBV20-1
d_gene: .
CDR3aa: CSARDGTEVKETQYF
CDR3nt: TGCAGTGCTAGAGATGGGACCGAAGTGAAAGAGACCCAGTACTTC

abundance: few
j_gene: TRBJ1-2
v_gene: TRBV11-2
d_gene: TRBD1
CDR3aa: CASSSNARTGGYGYTF
CDR3nt: TGTGCCAGCAGCTCAAACGCCCGGACAGGGGGCTATGGCTACACCTTC

abundance: .
j_gene: TRBJ2-7
v_gene: TRBV6-2/TRBV6-3
d_gene: .
CDR3aa: CAGSSTGHSYEQYF
CDR3nt: TGTGCCGGCAGTAGCACCGGACACTCCTACGAGCAGTACTTC

abundance: few
j_gene: TRBJ1-1
v_gene: TRBV15
d_gene: .
CDR3aa: CATSRLGQVTEAFF
CDR3nt: TGTGCCACCAGCAGACTGGGGCAGGTCACTGAAGCTTTCTTT

abundance: few
j_gene: TRBJ2-1
v_gene: TRBV20-1
d_gene: TRBD2
CDR3aa: CSARASGGASEQFF
CDR3nt: TGCAGTGCTAGAGCTAGCGGGGGGGCCAGCGAGCAGTTCTTC

abundance: few
j_gene: TRBJ2-7
v_gene: TRBV2
d_gene: .
CDR3aa: CASSGGQGSVEQYF
CDR3nt: TGTGCCAGCAGTGGGGGGCAGGGAAGTGTCGAGCAGTACTTC

abundance: few
j_gene: TRBJ2-3
v_gene: TRBV7-2
d_gene: .
CDR3aa: CASSLSVTTDTQYF
CDR3nt: TGTGCCAGCAGCTTATCAGTTACCACAGATACGCAGTATTTT

abundance: .
j_gene: TRBJ2-3
v_gene: TRBV12-3/TRBV12-4
d_gene: TRBD2
CDR3aa: CVSSPTSLPATQYF
CDR3nt: TGTGTCAGCAGTCCGACTAGCCTACCAGCTACGCAGTATTTT

abundance: few
j_gene: TRBJ2-7
v_gene: TRBV10-3
d_gene: .
CDR3aa: CAISEWTFSYEQYF
CDR3nt: TGTGCCATCAGTGAGTGGACATTCTCCTACGAGCAGTACTTC

abundance: .
j_gene: TRBJ1-6
v_gene: TRBV5-6
d_gene: .
CDR3aa: CASSLRGRYNSPLHF
CDR3nt: TGTGCCAGCAGCTTGCGGGGTCGGTATAATTCACCCCTCCACTTT

abundance: few
j_gene: TRBJ1-4
v_gene: TRBV25-1
d_gene: TRBD1
CDR3aa: CASSEPGQGFEKLFF
CDR3nt: TGTGCCAGCAGTGAACCGGGACAGGGTTTTGAAAAACTGTTTTTT

abundance: .
j_gene: TRBJ2-1
v_gene: TRBV7-7
d_gene: TRBD2
CDR3aa: CASSLGLAGPQETQFF
CDR3nt: TGTGCCAGCAGCTTAGGGCTAGCGGGGCCACAAGAGACCCAGTTCTTC

abundance: few
j_gene: TRBJ2-7
v_gene: TRBV3-1
d_gene: TRBD2
CDR3aa: CASSQPGLAGYEQYF
CDR3nt: TGTGCCAGCAGCCAACCGGGACTAGCGGGATACGAGCAGTACTTC

abundance: once
j_gene: TRBJ2-1
v_gene: TRBV7-9
d_gene: .
CDR3aa: CASSLARSWGPRFSEQFF
CDR3nt: TGTGCCAGCAGCTTAGCGCGATCATGGGGTCCCCGTTTTAGCGAGCAGTTCTTC

abundance: .
j_gene: TRBJ2-7
v_gene: TRBV6-1
d_gene: TRBD2
CDR3aa: CASTHSGSSYEQYF
CDR3nt: TGTGCCAGCACCCATAGCGGGAGCTCCTACGAGCAGTACTTC

abundance: .
j_gene: TRBJ2-7
v_gene: TRBV20-1
d_gene: TRBD2
CDR3aa: CSARRGAYYEQYF
CDR3nt: TGCAGTGCTAGGCGGGGGGCCTACTACGAGCAGTACTTC

abundance: .
j_gene: TRBJ2-1
v_gene: TRBV7-9
d_gene: .
CDR3aa: CAGTLSSYNEQFF
CDR3nt: TGTGCTGGGACTCTAAGCTCCTACAATGAGCAGTTCTTC

abundance: once
j_gene: TRBJ2-7
v_gene: TRBV12-5
d_gene: TRBD2
CDR3aa: CASGWVLAGAVSYEQYF
CDR3nt: TGTGCTAGTGGTTGGGTACTAGCGGGGGCGGTCTCCTACGAGCAGTACTTC